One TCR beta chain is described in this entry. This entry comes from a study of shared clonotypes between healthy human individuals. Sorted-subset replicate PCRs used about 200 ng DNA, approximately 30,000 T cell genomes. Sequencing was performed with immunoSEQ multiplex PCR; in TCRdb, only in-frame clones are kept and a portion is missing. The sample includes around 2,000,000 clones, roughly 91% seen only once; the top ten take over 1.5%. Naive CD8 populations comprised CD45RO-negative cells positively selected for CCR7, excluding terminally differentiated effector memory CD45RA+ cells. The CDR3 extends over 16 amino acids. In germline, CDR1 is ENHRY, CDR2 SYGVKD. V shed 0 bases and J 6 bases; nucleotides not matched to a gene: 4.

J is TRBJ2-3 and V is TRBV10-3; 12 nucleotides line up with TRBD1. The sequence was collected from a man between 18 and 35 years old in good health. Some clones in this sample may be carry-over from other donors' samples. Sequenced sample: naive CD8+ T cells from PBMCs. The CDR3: CAISESGTGGEDTQYF. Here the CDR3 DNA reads TGTGCCATCAGTGAGTCAGGGACAGGGGGCGAGGATACGCAGTATTTT.